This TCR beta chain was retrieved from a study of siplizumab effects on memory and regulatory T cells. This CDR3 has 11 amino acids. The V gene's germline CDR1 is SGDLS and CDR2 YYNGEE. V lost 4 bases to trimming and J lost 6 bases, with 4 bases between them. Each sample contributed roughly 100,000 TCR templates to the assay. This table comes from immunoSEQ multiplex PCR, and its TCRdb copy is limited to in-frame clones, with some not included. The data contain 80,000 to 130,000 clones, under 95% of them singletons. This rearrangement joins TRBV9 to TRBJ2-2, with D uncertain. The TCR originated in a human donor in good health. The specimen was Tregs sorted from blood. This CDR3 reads CASSSPGELFF. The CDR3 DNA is TGTGCCAGCAGCAGCCCCGGGGAGCTGTTTTTT. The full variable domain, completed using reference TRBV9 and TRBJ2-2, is DSGVTQTPKHLITATGQRVTLRCSPRSGDLSVYWYQQSLDQGLQFLIQYYNGEERAKGNILERFSAQQFPDLHSELNLSSLELGDSALYFCASSSPGELFFGEGSRLTVL.